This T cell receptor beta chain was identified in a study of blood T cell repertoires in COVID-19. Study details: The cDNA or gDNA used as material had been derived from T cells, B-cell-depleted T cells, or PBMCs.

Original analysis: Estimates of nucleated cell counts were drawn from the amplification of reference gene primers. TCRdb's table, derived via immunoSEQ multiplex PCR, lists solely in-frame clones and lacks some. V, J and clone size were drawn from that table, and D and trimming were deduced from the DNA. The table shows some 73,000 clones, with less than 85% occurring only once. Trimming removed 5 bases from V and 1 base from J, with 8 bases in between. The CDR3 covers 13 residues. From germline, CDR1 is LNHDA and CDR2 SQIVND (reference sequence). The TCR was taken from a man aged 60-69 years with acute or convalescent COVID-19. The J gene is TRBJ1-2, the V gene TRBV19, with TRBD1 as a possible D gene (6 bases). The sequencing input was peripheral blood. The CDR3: CASSRTDNYGYTF. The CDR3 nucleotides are TGTGCCAGTAGTCGGACAGATAACTATGGCTACACCTTC.